This TCR beta chain derives from a study of blood T cells in healthy people across ages. For the second PCR, which ran for roughly 6 to 11 cycles, a sample-barcoded 5' primer and a J-beta primer mix were used. TCRdb used MiXCR to reprocess the 5' RACE reads, holding one entry per CDR3 protein. Among 870,000 or so distinct CDR3 sequences listed, around 28% were seen once. Germline assignment: CDR1 MGHRA and CDR2 YSYEKL. V lost 1 base and J lost 2; bases outside the gene matches: 7. CDR3 size: 18 residues. Peripheral blood was drawn, ten milliliters per donor. This clonotype was obtained from an elderly woman in good health. The chain couples TRBV4-1 to TRBJ2-3, with 12 positions matching TRBD2. The sequenced material came from blood. CDR3 sequence (DNA): TGCGCCAGCAGCCAAGGAGGCCTAGCGGGGGGGACCACAGATACGCAGTATTTT. This translates into CASSQGGLAGGTTDTQYF.